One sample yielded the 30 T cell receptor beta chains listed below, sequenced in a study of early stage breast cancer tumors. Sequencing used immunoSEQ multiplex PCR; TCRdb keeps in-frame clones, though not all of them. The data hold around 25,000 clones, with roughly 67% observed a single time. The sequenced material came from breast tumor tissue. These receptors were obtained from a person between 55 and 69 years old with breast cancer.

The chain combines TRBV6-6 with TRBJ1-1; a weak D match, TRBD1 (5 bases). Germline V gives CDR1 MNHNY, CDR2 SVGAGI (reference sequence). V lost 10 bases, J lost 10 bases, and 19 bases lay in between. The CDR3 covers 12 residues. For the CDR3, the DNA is TGTGCCACCTGCCCGGGGGAGGCTGGAGCTTTCTTT. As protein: CATCPGEAGAFF.

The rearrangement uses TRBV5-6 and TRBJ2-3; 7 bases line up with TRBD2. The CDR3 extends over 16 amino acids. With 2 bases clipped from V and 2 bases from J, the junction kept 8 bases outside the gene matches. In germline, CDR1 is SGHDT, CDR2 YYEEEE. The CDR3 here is CASSLLTGGYTDTQYF. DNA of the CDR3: TGTGCCAGCAGCTTACTAACGGGGGGTTACACAGATACGCAGTATTTT.

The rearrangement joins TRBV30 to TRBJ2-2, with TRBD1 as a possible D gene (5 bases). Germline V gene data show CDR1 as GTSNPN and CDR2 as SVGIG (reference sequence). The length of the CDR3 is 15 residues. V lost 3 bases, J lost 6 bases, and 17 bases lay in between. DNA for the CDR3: TGTGCCTGGAGGGCCAGGGATATCAGACCCGGGGAGCTGTTTTTT. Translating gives CAWRARDIRPGELFF.

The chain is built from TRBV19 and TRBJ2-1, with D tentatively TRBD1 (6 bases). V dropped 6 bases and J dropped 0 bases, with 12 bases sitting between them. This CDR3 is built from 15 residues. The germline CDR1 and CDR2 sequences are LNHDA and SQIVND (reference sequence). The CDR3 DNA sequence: TGTGCCAGTAGGATTGACAGGAGCTCCTACAATGAGCAGTTCTTC. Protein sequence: CASRIDRSSYNEQFF.

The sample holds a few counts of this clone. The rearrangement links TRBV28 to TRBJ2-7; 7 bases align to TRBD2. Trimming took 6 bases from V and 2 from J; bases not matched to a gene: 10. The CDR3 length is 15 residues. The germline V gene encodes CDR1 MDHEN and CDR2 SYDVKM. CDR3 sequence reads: CASRSISGSTYEQYF. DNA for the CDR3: TGTGCCAGCAGATCGATTAGCGGGTCAACCTACGAGCAGTACTTC. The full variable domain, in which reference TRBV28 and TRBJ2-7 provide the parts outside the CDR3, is DVKVTQSSRYLVKRTGEKVFLECVQDMDHENMFWYRQDPGLGLRLIYFSYDVKMKEKGDIPEGYSVSREKKERFSLILESASTNQTSMYLCASRSISGSTYEQYFGPGTRLTVT.

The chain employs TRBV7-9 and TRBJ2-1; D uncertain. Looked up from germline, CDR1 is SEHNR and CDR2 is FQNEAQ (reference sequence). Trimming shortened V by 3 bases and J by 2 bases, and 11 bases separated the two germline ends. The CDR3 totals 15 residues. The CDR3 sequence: CASSFLGTAYNEQFF. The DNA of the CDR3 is TGTGCCAGCAGCTTCCTCGGAACAGCCTACAATGAGCAGTTCTTC.

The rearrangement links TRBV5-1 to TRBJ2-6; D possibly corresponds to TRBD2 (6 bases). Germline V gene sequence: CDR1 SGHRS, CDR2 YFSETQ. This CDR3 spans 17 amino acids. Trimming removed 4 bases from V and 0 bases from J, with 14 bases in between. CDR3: CASSPGDGSSGANVLTF. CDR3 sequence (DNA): TGCGCCAGCAGCCCGGGGGACGGAAGCTCTGGGGCCAACGTCCTGACTTTC.

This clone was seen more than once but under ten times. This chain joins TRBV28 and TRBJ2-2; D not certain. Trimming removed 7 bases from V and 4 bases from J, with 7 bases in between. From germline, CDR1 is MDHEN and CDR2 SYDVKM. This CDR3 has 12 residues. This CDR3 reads CASTSPTGELFF. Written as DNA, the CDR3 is TGTGCCAGCACCTCTCCCACCGGGGAGCTGTTTTTT.

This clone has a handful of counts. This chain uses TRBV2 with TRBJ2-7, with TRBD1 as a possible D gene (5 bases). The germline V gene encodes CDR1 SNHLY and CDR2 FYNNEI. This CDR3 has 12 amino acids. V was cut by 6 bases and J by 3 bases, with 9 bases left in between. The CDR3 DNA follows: TGTGCCAGCAGCCAGCAGGGCTACGAGCAGTACTTC. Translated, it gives CASSQQGYEQYF.

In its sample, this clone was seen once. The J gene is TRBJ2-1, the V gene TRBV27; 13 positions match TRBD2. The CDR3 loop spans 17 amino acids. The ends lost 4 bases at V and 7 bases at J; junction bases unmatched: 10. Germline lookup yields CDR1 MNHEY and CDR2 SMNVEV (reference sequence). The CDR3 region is CASSSPLTSGRLNEQFF. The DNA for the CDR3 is TGTGCCAGCAGTTCCCCCCTGACTAGCGGGAGGTTAAATGAGCAGTTCTTC.

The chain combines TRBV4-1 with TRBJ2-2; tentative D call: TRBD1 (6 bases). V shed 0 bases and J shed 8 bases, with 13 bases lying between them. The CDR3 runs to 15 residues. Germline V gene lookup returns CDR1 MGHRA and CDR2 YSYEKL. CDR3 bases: TGCGCCAGCAGCCAAGACCCAGGGGCTCGGGGGGAGCTGTTTTTT. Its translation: CASSQDPGARGELFF.

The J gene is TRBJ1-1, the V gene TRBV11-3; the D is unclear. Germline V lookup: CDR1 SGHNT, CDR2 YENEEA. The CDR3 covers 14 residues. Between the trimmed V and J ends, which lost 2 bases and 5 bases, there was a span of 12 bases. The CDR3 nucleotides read TGTGCCAGCAGCTTAACACCCAGAGGTACTGAAGCTTTCTTT. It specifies CASSLTPRGTEAFF.

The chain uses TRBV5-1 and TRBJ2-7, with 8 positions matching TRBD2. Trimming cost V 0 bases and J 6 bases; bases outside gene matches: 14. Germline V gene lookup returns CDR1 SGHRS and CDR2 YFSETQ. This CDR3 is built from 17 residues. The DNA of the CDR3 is TGCGCCAGCAGCTTGGGGAGCTTAGCGGGAAAAGCAGCCGAGCAGTACTTC. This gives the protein CASSLGSLAGKAAEQYF.

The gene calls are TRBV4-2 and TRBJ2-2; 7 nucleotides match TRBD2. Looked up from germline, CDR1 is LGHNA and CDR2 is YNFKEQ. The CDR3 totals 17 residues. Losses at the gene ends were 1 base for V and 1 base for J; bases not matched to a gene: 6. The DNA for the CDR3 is TGTGCCAGCAGCCAAGTAACTAAGCGGGGGAACACCGGGGAGCTGTTTTTT. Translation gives CASSQVTKRGNTGELFF.

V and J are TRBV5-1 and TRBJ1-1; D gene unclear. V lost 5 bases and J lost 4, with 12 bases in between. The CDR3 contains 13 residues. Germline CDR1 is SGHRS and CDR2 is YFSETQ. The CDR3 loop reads CASRGRPGTEAFF. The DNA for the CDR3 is TGCGCCAGCAGGGGGAGGCCAGGCACTGAAGCTTTCTTT.

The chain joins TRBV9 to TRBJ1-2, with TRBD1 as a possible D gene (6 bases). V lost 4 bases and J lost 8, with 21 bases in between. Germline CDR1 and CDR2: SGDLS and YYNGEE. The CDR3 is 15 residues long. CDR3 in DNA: TGTGCCAGCAGCCCAGACTCCGGGACAACGGGAGGCTACACCTTC. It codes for CASSPDSGTTGGYTF.

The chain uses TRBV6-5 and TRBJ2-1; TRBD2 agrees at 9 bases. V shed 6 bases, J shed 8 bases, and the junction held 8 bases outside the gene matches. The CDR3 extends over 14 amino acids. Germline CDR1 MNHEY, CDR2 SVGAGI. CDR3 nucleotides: TGTGCCAGCAGACCCGGGACTAGCTTCTATGAGCAGTTCTTC. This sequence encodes CASRPGTSFYEQFF.

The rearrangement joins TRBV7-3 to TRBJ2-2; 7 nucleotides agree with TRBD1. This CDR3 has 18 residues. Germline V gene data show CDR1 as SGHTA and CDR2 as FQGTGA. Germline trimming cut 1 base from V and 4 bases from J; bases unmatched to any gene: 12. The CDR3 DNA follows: TGTGCCAGCAGCTTAAGTTCTGCAGGGGGTTGGGCCACCGGGGAGCTGTTTTTT. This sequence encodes CASSLSSAGGWATGELFF.

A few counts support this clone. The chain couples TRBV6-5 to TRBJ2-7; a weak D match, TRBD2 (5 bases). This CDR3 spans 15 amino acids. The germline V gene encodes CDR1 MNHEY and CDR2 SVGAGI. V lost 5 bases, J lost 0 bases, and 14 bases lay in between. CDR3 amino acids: CASSPRRTSSYEQYF. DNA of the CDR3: TGTGCCAGCAGTCCCCGGAGGACGAGCTCCTACGAGCAGTACTTC.

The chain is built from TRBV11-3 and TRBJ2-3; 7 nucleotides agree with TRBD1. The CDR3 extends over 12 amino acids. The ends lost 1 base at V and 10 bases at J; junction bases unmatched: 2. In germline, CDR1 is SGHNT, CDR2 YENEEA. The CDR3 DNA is TGTGCCAGCAGCTTAGGAGACAGGGCGCAGTATTTT. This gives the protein CASSLGDRAQYF.

CDR3 nucleotide sequence: TGTGCCAGCAGCTCCCGCGGGGGAGGTGGCTACGAGCAGTACTTC. It yields the protein CASSSRGGGGYEQYF. The chain links TRBV7-8 to TRBJ2-7, with 7 bases lining up with TRBD2. This CDR3 contains 15 residues. The germline CDR1 and CDR2 sequences are SGHVS and FQNEAQ. The J segment lost 3 bases and the V segment lost 4 bases, leaving 9 bases of the junction unmatched.

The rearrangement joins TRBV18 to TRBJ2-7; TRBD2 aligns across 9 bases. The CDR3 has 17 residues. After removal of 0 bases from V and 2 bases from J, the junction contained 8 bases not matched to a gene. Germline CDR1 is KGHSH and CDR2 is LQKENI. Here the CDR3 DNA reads TGTGCCAGCTCACCACCCCGAATAGCGGGAGTAGCCTACGAGCAGTACTTC. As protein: CASSPPRIAGVAYEQYF.

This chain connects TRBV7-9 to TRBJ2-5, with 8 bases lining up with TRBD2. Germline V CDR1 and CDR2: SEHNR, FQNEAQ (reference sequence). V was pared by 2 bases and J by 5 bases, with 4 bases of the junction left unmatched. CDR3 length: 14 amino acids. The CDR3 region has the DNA TGTGCCAGCAGCTTATTCGGGAGGGACGAGACCCAGTACTTC. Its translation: CASSLFGRDETQYF.

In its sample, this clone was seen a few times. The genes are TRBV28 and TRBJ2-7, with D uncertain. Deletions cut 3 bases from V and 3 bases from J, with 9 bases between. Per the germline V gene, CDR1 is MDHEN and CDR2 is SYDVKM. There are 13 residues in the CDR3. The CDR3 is CASSLGSRYEQYF. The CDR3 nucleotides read TGTGCCAGCAGTTTGGGCAGCCGCTACGAGCAGTACTTC.

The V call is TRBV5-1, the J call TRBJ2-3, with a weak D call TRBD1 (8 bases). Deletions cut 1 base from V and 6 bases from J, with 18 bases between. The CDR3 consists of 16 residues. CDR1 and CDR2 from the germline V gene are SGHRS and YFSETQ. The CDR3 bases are TGCGCCAGCAGCTTGCAGGGGGCGGGAGCCTTGGATACGCAGTATTTT. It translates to CASSLQGAGALDTQYF.

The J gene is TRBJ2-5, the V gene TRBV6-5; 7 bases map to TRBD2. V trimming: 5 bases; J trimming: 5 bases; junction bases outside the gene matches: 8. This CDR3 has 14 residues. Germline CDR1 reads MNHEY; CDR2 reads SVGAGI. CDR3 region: CASSPLAQKETQYF. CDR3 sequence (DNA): TGTGCCAGCAGTCCACTAGCGCAGAAGGAGACCCAGTACTTC.

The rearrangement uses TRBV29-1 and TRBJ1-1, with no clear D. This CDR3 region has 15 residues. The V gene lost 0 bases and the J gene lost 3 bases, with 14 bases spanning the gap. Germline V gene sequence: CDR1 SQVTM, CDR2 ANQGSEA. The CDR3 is CSVEDLEGEDTEAFF. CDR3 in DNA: TGCAGCGTTGAAGATCTGGAGGGAGAAGACACTGAAGCTTTCTTT.

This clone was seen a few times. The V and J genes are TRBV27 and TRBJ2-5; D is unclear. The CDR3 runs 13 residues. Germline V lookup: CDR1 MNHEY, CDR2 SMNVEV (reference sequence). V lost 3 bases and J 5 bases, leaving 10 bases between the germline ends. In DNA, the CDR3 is TGTGCCAGCAGTTTTTCCATGAGGGAGACCCAGTACTTC. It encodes CASSFSMRETQYF.

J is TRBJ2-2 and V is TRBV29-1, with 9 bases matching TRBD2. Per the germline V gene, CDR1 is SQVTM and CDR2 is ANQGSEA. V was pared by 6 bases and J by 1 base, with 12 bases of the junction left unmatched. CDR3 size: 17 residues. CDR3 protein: CSVPAVTSGLNTGELFF. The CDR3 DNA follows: TGCAGCGTCCCGGCCGTTACTAGCGGGCTGAACACCGGGGAGCTGTTTTTT.

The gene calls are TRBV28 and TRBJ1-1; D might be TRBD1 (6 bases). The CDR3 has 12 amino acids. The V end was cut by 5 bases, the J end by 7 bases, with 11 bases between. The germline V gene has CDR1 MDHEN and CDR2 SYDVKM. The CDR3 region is CASSRQENEAFF. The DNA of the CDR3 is TGTGCCAGCAGTAGACAGGAGAATGAAGCTTTCTTT.